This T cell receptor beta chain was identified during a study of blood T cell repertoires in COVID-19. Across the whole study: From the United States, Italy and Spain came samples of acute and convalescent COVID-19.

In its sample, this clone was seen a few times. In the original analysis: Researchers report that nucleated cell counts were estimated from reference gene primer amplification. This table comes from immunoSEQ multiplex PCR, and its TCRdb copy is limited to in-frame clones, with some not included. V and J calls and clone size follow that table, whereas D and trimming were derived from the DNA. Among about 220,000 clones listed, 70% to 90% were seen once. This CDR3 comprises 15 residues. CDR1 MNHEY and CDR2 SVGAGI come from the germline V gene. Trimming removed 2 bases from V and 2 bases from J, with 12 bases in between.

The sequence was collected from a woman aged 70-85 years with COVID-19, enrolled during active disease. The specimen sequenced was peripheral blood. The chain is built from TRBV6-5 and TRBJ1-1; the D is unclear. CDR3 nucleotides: TGTGCCAGCAGTTACCCGACACCTCCAAACACTGAAGCTTTCTTT. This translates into CASSYPTPPNTEAFF.